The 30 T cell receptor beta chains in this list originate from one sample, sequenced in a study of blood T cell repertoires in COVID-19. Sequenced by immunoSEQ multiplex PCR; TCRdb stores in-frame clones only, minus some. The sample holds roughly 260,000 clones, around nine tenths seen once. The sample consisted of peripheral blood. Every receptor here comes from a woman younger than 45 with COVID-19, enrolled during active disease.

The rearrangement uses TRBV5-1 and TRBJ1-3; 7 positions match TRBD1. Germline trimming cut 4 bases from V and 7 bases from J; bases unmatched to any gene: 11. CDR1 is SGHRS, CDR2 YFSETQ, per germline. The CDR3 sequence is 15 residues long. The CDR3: CASSARQGAGNTIYF. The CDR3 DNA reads TGCGCCAGCAGCGCTCGACAGGGTGCGGGCAACACCATATATTTT.

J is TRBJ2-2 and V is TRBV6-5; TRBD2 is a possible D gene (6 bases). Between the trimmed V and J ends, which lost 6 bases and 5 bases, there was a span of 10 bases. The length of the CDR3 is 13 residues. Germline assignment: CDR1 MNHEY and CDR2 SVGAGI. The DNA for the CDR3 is TGTGCCAGCAGACAGGCGGGGACCGGGGAGCTGTTTTTT. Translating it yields CASRQAGTGELFF.

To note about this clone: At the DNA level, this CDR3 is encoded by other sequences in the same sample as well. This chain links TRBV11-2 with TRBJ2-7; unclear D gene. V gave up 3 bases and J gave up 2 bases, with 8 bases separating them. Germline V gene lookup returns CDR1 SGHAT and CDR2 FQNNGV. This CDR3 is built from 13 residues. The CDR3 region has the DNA TGTGCCAGCAGCTTGAGTCGGGCCTACGAGCAGTACTTC. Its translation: CASSLSRAYEQYF. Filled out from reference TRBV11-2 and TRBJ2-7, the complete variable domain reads EAGVAQSPRYKIIEKRQSVAFWCNPISGHATLYWYQQILGQGPKLLIQFQNNGVVDDSQLPKDRFSAERLKGVDSTLKIQPAKLEDSAVYLCASSLSRAYEQYFGPGTRLTVT.

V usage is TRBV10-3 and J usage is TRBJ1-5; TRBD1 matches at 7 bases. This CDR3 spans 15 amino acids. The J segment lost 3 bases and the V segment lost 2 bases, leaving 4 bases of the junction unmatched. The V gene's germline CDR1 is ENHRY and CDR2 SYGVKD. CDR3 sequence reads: CAISESGQDNQPQHF. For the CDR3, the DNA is TGTGCCATCAGTGAGAGCGGACAGGACAATCAGCCCCAGCATTTT.

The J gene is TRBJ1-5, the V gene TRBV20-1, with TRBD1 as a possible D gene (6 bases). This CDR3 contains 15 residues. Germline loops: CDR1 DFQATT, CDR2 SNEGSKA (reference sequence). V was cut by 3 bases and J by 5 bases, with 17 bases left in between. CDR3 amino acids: CSASLAHRVHQPQHF. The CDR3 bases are TGCAGTGCTAGTCTCGCCCACAGGGTCCATCAGCCCCAGCATTTT.

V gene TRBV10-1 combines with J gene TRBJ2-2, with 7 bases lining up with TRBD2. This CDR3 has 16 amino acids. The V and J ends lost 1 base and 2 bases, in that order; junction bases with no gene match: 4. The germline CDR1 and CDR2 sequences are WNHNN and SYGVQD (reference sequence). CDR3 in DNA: TGCGCCAGCAGTGAGTACGGGGACTACAACACCGGGGAGCTGTTTTTT. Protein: CASSEYGDYNTGELFF.

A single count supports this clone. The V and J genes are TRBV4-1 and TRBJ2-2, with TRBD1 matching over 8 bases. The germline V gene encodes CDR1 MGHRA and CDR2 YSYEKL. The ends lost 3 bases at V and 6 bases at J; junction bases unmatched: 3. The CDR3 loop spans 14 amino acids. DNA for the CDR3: TGCGCCAGCAGCCAGGTGGACAGGGCCGGGGAGCTGTTTTTT. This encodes CASSQVDRAGELFF.

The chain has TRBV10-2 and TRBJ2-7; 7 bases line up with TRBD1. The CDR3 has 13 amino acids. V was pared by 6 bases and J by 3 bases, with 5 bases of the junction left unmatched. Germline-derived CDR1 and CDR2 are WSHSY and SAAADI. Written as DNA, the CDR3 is TGCGCCAGCAGATGGGACAGCAGCTACGAGCAGTACTTC. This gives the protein CASRWDSSYEQYF.

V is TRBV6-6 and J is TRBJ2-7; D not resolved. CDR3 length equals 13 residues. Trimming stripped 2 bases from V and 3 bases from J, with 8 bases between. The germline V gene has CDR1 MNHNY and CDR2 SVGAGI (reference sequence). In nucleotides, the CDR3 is TGTGCCAGCAGTTACGGCACAAACTACGAGCAGTACTTC. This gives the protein CASSYGTNYEQYF.

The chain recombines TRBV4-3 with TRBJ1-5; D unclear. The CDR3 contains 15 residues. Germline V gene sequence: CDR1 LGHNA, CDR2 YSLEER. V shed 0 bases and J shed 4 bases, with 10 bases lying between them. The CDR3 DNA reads TGCGCCAGCAGCCAAGATCTGACTCTTAATCAGCCCCAGCATTTT. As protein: CASSQDLTLNQPQHF.

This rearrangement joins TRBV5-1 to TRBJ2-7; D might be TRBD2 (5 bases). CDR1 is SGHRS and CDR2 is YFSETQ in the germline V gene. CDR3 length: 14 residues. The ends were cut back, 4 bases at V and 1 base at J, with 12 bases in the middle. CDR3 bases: TGCGCCAGCAGCCGGGCCTGGGAGTCCTACGAGCAGTACTTC. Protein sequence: CASSRAWESYEQYF.

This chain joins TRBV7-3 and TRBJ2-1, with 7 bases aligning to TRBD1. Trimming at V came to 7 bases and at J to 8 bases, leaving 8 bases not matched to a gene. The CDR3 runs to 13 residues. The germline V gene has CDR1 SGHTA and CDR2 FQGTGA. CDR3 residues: CASTRQGLDEQFF. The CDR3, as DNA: TGTGCCAGCACCCGACAGGGCCTTGATGAGCAGTTCTTC.

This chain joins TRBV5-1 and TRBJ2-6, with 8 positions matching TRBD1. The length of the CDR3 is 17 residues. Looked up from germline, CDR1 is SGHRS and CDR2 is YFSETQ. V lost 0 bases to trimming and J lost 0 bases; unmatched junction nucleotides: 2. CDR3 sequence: CASSLGDRPSGANVLTF. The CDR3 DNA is TGCGCCAGCAGCTTGGGGGACAGGCCCTCTGGGGCCAACGTCCTGACTTTC. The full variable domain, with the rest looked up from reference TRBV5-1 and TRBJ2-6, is KAGVTQTPRYLIKTRGQQVTLSCSPISGHRSVSWYQQTPGQGLQFLFEYFSETQRNKGNFPGRFSGRQFSNSRSEMNVSTLELGDSALYLCASSLGDRPSGANVLTFGAGSRLTVL.

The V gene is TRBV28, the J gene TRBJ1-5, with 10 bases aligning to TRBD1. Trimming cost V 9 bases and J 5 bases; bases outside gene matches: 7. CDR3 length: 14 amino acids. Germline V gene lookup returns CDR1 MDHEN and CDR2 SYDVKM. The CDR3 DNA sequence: TGTGCCAGTTACCCCGGGACAGGGGATCAGCCCCAGCATTTT. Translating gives CASYPGTGDQPQHF.

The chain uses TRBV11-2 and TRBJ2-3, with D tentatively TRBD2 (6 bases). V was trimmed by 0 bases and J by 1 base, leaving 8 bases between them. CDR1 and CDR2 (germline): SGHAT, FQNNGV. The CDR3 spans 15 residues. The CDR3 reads CASSLDGSGTDTQYF. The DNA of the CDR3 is TGTGCCAGCAGCTTAGACGGGAGCGGCACAGATACGCAGTATTTT.

CDR3 coding DNA: TGCGCCAGCAGCCAAGATCAGGAGGACACCATATATTTT. Translated, it gives CASSQDQEDTIYF. The chain recombines TRBV4-3 with TRBJ1-3; no firm D call. Trimming took off 0 bases at V and 8 bases at J, with 8 bases between the two ends. The CDR3 length is 13 residues. The germline V gene has CDR1 LGHNA and CDR2 YSLEER.

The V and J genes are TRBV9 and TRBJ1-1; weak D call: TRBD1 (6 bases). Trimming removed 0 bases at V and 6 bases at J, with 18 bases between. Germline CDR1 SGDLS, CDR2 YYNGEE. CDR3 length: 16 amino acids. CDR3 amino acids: CASSVELKGPGAEAFF. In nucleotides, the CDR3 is TGTGCCAGCAGCGTAGAGTTAAAGGGGCCAGGGGCTGAAGCTTTCTTT.

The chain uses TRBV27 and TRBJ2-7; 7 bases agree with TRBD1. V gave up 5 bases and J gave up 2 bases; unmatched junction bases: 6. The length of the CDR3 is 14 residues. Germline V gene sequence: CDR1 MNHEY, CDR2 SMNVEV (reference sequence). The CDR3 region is CASSPRTGPYEQYF. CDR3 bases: TGTGCCAGCAGTCCCCGGACAGGACCCTACGAGCAGTACTTC.

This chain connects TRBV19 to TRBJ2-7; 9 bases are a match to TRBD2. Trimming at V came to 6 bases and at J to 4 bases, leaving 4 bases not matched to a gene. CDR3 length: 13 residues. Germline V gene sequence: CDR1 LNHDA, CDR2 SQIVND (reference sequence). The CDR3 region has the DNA TGTGCCAGTAGAAGCCTAGCGGGGTACGAGCAGTACTTC. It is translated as CASRSLAGYEQYF.

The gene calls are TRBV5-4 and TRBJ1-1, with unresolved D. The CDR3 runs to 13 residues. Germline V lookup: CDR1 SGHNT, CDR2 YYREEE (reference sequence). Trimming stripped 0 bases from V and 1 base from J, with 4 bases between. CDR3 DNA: TGTGCCAGCAGCTTGGCCAGGAACACTGAAGCTTTCTTT. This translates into CASSLARNTEAFF.

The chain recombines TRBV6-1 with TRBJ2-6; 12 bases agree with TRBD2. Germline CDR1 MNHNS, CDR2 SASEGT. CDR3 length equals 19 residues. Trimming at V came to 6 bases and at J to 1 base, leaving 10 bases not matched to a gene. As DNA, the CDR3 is TGTGCCAGCAGAGAAACTAGCGGGAGGTTCATATCTGGGGCCAACGTCCTGACTTTC. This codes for CASRETSGRFISGANVLTF.

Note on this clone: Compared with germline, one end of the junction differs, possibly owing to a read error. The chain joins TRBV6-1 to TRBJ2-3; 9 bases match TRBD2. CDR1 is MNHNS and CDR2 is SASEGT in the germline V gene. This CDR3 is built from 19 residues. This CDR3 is CASSAGLAGKTFSTYTQYF. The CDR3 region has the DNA TGTGCCAGCAGTGCGGGACTAGCTGGGAAAACTTTCAGCACATATACGCAGTATTTT.

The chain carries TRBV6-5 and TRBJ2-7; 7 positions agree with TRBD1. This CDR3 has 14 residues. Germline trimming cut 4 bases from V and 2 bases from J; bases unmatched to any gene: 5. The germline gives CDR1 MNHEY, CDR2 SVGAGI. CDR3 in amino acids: CASSSGTEPYEQYF. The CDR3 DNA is TGTGCCAGCAGTTCCGGGACAGAACCCTACGAGCAGTACTTC.

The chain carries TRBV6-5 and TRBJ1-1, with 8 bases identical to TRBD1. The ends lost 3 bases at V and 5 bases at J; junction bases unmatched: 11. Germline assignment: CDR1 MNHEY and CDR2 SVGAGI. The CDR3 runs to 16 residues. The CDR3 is CASSYGQGMGSTEAFF. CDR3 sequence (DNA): TGTGCCAGCAGTTATGGACAGGGAATGGGGAGTACTGAAGCTTTCTTT.

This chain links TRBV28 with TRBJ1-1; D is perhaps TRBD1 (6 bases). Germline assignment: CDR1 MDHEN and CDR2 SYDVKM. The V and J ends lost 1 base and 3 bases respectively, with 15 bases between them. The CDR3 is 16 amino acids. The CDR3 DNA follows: TGTGCCAGCAGTTTATTGGGGGGGGCTAAGGACACTGAAGCTTTCTTT. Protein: CASSLLGGAKDTEAFF. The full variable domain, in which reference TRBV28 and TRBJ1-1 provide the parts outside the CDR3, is DVKVTQSSRYLVKRTGEKVFLECVQDMDHENMFWYRQDPGLGLRLIYFSYDVKMKEKGDIPEGYSVSREKKERFSLILESASTNQTSMYLCASSLLGGAKDTEAFFGQGTRLTVV.

The CDR3 loop is CASSPDYPGHYTHEQYF. DNA for the CDR3: TGTGCCAGCAGTCCAGATTACCCGGGACACTACACACACGAGCAGTACTTC. J is TRBJ2-7 and V is TRBV6-2 or TRBV6-3; the D gene is possibly TRBD1 (6 bases). The germline V gene has CDR1 MNHEY and CDR2 SVGEGT. V was trimmed by 5 bases and J by 5 bases, leaving 25 bases between them. CDR3 length equals 17 residues.

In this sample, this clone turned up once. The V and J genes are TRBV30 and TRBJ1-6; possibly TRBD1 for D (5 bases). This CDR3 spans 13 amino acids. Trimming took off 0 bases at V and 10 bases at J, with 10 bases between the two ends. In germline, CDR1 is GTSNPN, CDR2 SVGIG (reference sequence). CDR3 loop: CAWSVQAKSPLHF. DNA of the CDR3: TGTGCCTGGAGTGTACAGGCAAAATCACCCCTCCACTTT.

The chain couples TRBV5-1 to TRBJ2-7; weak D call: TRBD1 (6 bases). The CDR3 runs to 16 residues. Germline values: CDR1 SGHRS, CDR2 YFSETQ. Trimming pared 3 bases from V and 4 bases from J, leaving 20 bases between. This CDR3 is CASSSGDSSKQYEQYF. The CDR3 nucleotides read TGCGCCAGCAGCTCAGGGGATTCATCGAAGCAATACGAGCAGTACTTC. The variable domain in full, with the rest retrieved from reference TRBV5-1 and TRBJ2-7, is KAGVTQTPRYLIKTRGQQVTLSCSPISGHRSVSWYQQTPGQGLQFLFEYFSETQRNKGNFPGRFSGRQFSNSRSEMNVSTLELGDSALYLCASSSGDSSKQYEQYFGPGTRLTVT.

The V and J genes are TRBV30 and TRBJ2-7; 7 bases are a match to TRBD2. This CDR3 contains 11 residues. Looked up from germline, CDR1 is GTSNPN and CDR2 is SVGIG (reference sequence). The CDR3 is CAAGESYEQYF. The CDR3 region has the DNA TGTGCTGCGGGGGAGTCCTACGAGCAGTACTTC.

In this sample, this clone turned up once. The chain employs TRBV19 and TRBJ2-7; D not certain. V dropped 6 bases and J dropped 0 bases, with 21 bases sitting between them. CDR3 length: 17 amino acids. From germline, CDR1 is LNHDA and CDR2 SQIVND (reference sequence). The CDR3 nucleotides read TGTGCCAGTAGCCCTTTGCCCGGGTCCTCCAGCTCCTACGAGCAGTACTTC. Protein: CASSPLPGSSSSYEQYF.